This T cell receptor (beta chain) was captured by sequencing in a study of identical twins. The study, taken as a whole, reports: The study reached conclusions through statistical analysis that was cross-sectional, not following the same donors. For cord blood, abundant beta clonotypes had fewer insertions, unlike memory repertoires, which showed none.

As concerns this clonotype: Antigen unknown. One end of the junction is discordant with germline, which a read error may explain.

Germline CDR1 and CDR2: SSHAT and FNYEAQ (reference sequence). The CDR3 contains 15 residues. Unique molecular identifiers were in the cDNA, with template-switch universal primer binding. One entry per CDR3 protein results from TCRdb running MiXCR on the 5' RACE reads. The table lists under 350,000 distinct CDR3 sequences, less than 9.5% of them singletons, with around 7.1% in the top ten. These records were also assigned to another study, of yellow fever vaccine responses in identical twins. That source reports: Reportedly, the response of twins' T cells to the vaccine seemed partly convergent, partly personalized.

The gene calls are TRBV7-7 and TRBJ2-3, with TRBD1 matching over 7 bases. The sample comprised CD8+ T cells sorted from blood. The sequence was obtained from a young woman in good health. CDR3 sequence reads: CASSFGTAGTDTQYF. Here the CDR3 DNA reads TGTGCTAGCAGCTTCGGGACAGCGGGCACAGATACGCAGTATTTT.